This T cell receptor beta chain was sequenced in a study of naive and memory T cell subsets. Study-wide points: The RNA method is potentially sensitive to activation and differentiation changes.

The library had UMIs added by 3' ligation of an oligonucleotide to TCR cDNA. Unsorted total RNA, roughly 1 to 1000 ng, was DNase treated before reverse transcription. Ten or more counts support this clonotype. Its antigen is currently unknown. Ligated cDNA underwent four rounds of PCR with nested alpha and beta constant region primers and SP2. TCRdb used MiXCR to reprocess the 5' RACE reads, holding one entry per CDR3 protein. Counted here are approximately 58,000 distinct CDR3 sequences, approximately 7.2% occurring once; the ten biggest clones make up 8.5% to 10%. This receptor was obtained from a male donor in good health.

The CDR3 region has the DNA TGTGCCTGGAGTGTGTTTGGTACAGATACGCAGTATTTT. Encoded protein: CAWSVFGTDTQYF. The chain carries TRBV30 and TRBJ2-3; no definite D call. Germline lookup yields CDR1 GTSNPN and CDR2 SVGIG (reference sequence). The CDR3 contains 13 residues. Trimming shortened V by 0 bases and J by 3 bases, and 7 bases separated the two germline ends.